These T cell receptor beta chains were read from a single sample in a study of breast tumors, draining lymph nodes, adjacent tissues. TCRdb analysed the multiplex PCR reads with MiXCR anew, one entry per CDR3 protein. Among under 350,000 distinct CDR3 sequences listed, over 30% were seen once. Sequenced: axillary lymph node tissue. The receptors were gathered from a female donor with breast cancer. Some clones in this sample may be carry-over from other donors' samples. Both conserved end residues are part of each CDR3. D genes are given only for firm matches. A row's size may be missing; if present it is once, few, many or a size class.

V gene: TRBV6-2/TRBV6-3
clone size: NA
D gene: NA
J gene: TRBJ2-7
CDR3 DNA: TGTGCCAGCAGTTACGGCCCAGGGTCCTCCTACGAGCAGTACTTC
CDR3 protein: CASSYGPGSSYEQYF

V gene: TRBV7-2
clone size: NA
D gene: TRBD1
J gene: TRBJ1-5
CDR3 DNA: TGTGCCAGCAGCCCTTTGACAGGGGGCAATCAGCCCCAGCATTTT
CDR3 protein: CASSPLTGGNQPQHF

V gene: TRBV2
clone size: many
D gene: NA
J gene: TRBJ2-1
CDR3 DNA: TGTGCCAGCAGCGAGAGACTACGCTATGAGCAGTTCTTC
CDR3 protein: CASSERLRYEQFF

V gene: TRBV7-6
clone size: NA
D gene: NA
J gene: TRBJ2-2
CDR3 DNA: TGTGCCAGCAGCTTAAACTTTGGACAGCTCACCGGGGAGCTGTTTTTT
CDR3 protein: CASSLNFGQLTGELFF

V gene: TRBV7-9
clone size: NA
D gene: NA
J gene: TRBJ2-2
CDR3 DNA: NA
CDR3 protein: CASSIYLCSVEDPDYTGELFF

V gene: TRBV12-3/TRBV12-4
clone size: many
D gene: TRBD2
J gene: TRBJ2-5
CDR3 DNA: TGTGCCAGCAGTCCTAGCGGGAACGCCAAGAAGACCCAGTACTTC
CDR3 protein: CASSPSGNAKKTQYF

V gene: TRBV29-1
clone size: many
D gene: NA
J gene: TRBJ1-2
CDR3 DNA: TGCAGCGTAGTCGAAGGGGAGGGCTATGGCTACACCTTC
CDR3 protein: CSVVEGEGYGYTF

V gene: TRBV15
clone size: many
D gene: NA
J gene: TRBJ2-7
CDR3 DNA: TGTGCCACCTCGCAGCGCAGGGCTTACGAGCAGTACTTC
CDR3 protein: CATSQRRAYEQYF

V gene: TRBV6-2/TRBV6-3
clone size: NA
D gene: NA
J gene: TRBJ2-7
CDR3 DNA: TGTGCCAGCAGTTATTCCCAGGACTACGAGCAGTACTTC
CDR3 protein: CASSYSQDYEQYF

V gene: TRBV7-2
clone size: many
D gene: TRBD2
J gene: TRBJ2-3
CDR3 DNA: TGTGCCAGCAGCGTGGGACTAGCGAGCACAGATACGCAGTATTTT
CDR3 protein: CASSVGLASTDTQYF

V gene: TRBV28
clone size: NA
D gene: NA
J gene: TRBJ2-2
CDR3 DNA: TGTGCCAGCGGTTCTACATACCTCGGGGAGCTGTTTTTT
CDR3 protein: CASGSTYLGELFF

V gene: TRBV11-1
clone size: many
D gene: TRBD2
J gene: TRBJ2-7
CDR3 DNA: TGTGCCAGCAGCTTAGGGGCCCTACTGACTAGCCGATCCTACGAGCAGTACTTC
CDR3 protein: CASSLGALLTSRSYEQYF

V gene: TRBV18
clone size: few
D gene: NA
J gene: TRBJ2-3
CDR3 DNA: TGTGCCAGCGCCAGGACAGGAGGGGGGTTTGCCTCATCTAGCACAGATACGCAGTATTTT
CDR3 protein: CASARTGGGFASSSTDTQYF

V gene: TRBV11-1
clone size: once
D gene: TRBD1
J gene: TRBJ2-2
CDR3 DNA: TGTGCCAGCAGCTTAGCAGGGACAGGGGGCTTCGGGGAGCTGTTTTTT
CDR3 protein: CASSLAGTGGFGELFF

V gene: TRBV20-1
clone size: many
D gene: NA
J gene: TRBJ1-2
CDR3 DNA: TGCAGTGCTCTCCCTCGAGGAACCGGAGGACCCTATGGCTACACCTTC
CDR3 protein: CSALPRGTGGPYGYTF

V gene: TRBV5-1
clone size: NA
D gene: TRBD2
J gene: TRBJ2-3
CDR3 DNA: TGCGCCAGCACCGCCAACATAGCGGGAGGAGCGGATGAGCAGTATTTT
CDR3 protein: CASTANIAGGADEQYF

V gene: TRBV9
clone size: many
D gene: NA
J gene: TRBJ2-3
CDR3 DNA: TGTGCCAGCAGCGCACTCGAGCGGGCCGAGGGATTCACAGATACGCAGTATTTT
CDR3 protein: CASSALERAEGFTDTQYF

V gene: TRBV11-3
clone size: many
D gene: NA
J gene: TRBJ2-7
CDR3 DNA: TGTGCCAGCAGCTTAGGGGTCCTCTCCTACGAGCAGTACTTC
CDR3 protein: CASSLGVLSYEQYF

V gene: TRBV30
clone size: NA
D gene: NA
J gene: TRBJ1-1
CDR3 DNA: TGTGCCTGGAGTATCGAGGGTGGTCCAGCTGAAGCTTTCTTT
CDR3 protein: CAWSIEGGPAEAFF

V gene: TRBV20-1
clone size: NA
D gene: NA
J gene: TRBJ2-3
CDR3 DNA: TGCAGTGCTAGCCCCCCCGGGACTGCTACGAGCACAGATACGCAATATTTT
CDR3 protein: CSASPPGTATSTDTQYF

V gene: TRBV4-2
clone size: many
D gene: TRBD2
J gene: TRBJ2-1
CDR3 DNA: TGTGCCAGCAGCCAAACCGCGGGGAGGGACGAGCAGTTCTTC
CDR3 protein: CASSQTAGRDEQFF

V gene: TRBV9
clone size: many
D gene: NA
J gene: TRBJ2-3
CDR3 DNA: TGTGCCAGCAGCGTAGGAGCTGTGGGCACAGATACGCAGTATTTT
CDR3 protein: CASSVGAVGTDTQYF

V gene: TRBV29-1
clone size: many
D gene: NA
J gene: TRBJ1-2
CDR3 DNA: TGCAGCGATATTAGTTCGGGTACCTATGGCTACACCTTC
CDR3 protein: CSDISSGTYGYTF

V gene: TRBV10-3
clone size: NA
D gene: NA
J gene: TRBJ1-5
CDR3 DNA: TGTGCCATCAGCCCGACGGACAAGCAAGAGACCCAGCACTTT
CDR3 protein: CAISPTDKQETQHF

V gene: TRBV6-1
clone size: many
D gene: NA
J gene: TRBJ2-3
CDR3 DNA: TGTGCCAGCAGTGAAGCTGGGACTAGCACAGATACGCAGTATTTT
CDR3 protein: CASSEAGTSTDTQYF

V gene: TRBV7-2
clone size: many
D gene: NA
J gene: TRBJ2-7
CDR3 DNA: TGTGCCAGCAGCTTAGTCCCGGGGCGGAATACCGAGCAGTACTTC
CDR3 protein: CASSLVPGRNTEQYF

V gene: TRBV20-1
clone size: once
D gene: TRBD1
J gene: TRBJ2-1
CDR3 DNA: TGCAGTGCTAGAGTTTGGGACAGGGTGGGCCATGAGCAGCTCTTC
CDR3 protein: CSARVWDRVGHEQLF

V gene: TRBV6-5
clone size: few
D gene: NA
J gene: TRBJ2-1
CDR3 DNA: TGTGCCAGCAGTCACTCGGGACTCAGGGTCGATGAGCAGTTCTTC
CDR3 protein: CASSHSGLRVDEQFF

V gene: TRBV5-5
clone size: many
D gene: NA
J gene: TRBJ1-6
CDR3 DNA: TGTGCCAGCAGCTCGCAGAGCTCCTATAATTCACCCCTCCACTTT
CDR3 protein: CASSSQSSYNSPLHF

V gene: TRBV20-1
clone size: many
D gene: NA
J gene: TRBJ2-1
CDR3 DNA: TGCAGTGCTAGAGGGGCCCTAGCGAAAAGCTCCTACAATGAGCAGTTCTTC
CDR3 protein: CSARGALAKSSYNEQFF

V gene: TRBV7-3
clone size: many
D gene: NA
J gene: TRBJ2-1
CDR3 DNA: TGTGCCAGCAGCTTCCTAGGTACTGAGCAGTTCTTC
CDR3 protein: CASSFLGTEQFF

V gene: TRBV9
clone size: many
D gene: TRBD1
J gene: TRBJ2-5
CDR3 DNA: TGTGCCAGCAGCCTACAGCCCCGGGACAGGGGGGAAGAGACCCAGTACTTC
CDR3 protein: CASSLQPRDRGEETQYF

V gene: TRBV2
clone size: many
D gene: TRBD2
J gene: TRBJ2-7
CDR3 DNA: TGTGCCAGCAGTGACGCTAGCGGGATGGGCGAGCAGTACTTC
CDR3 protein: CASSDASGMGEQYF

V gene: TRBV11-2
clone size: many
D gene: TRBD2
J gene: TRBJ2-1
CDR3 DNA: TGTGCCAGCAGATTAGCGGGAGGGATGGGTGAGCAGTTCTTC
CDR3 protein: CASRLAGGMGEQFF

V gene: TRBV29-1
clone size: many
D gene: TRBD1
J gene: TRBJ2-3
CDR3 DNA: TGCAGCGTTTTGGGACAGGGATTGGAAGATACGCAGTATTTT
CDR3 protein: CSVLGQGLEDTQYF

V gene: TRBV15
clone size: NA
D gene: NA
J gene: TRBJ2-3
CDR3 DNA: TGTGCCACCAGCACAGATACGCAGTATTTT
CDR3 protein: CATSTDTQYF

V gene: TRBV7-9
clone size: many
D gene: TRBD2
J gene: TRBJ2-1
CDR3 DNA: TGTGCCAGCAGCACTAGCGGGAGGGGCAATGAGCAGTTCTTC
CDR3 protein: CASSTSGRGNEQFF

V gene: TRBV4-1
clone size: few
D gene: TRBD2
J gene: TRBJ2-1
CDR3 DNA: TGCGCCAGCAGCCGGGGGGGGAGAACGGGCAATGAGCAGTTCTTC
CDR3 protein: CASSRGGRTGNEQFF